This is a list of T cell receptor beta chains from one sample in a study of early T cells in non-severe SARS-CoV-2 infection. TCRdb re-called the 5' RACE reads with MiXCR, one entry per CDR3 protein. The sample consists of over 30,000 distinct CDR3 sequences, over 5% of them appearing once. The specimen was whole blood. These receptor sequences come from an adult who was a healthcare worker with PCR-confirmed SARS-CoV-2 infection or an uninfected control (not recorded which). Both conserved end residues are part of each CDR3. A D gene is named only where the DNA matches it firmly. Where a row states a size, it is once, few, many or the class of an expanded clone; other rows omit it.

V: TRBV4-3; length: 16; D: -; J: TRBJ1-6; size: many; CDR3: CASSLAPGTRNSPLHF; DNA: TGCGCCAGCAGCCTAGCCCCCGGGACACGAAATTCACCCCTCCACTTT
V: TRBV11-3; length: 19; D: -; J: TRBJ1-5; size: many; CDR3: CASSLVLLGWAIGNQPQHF; DNA: TGTGCCAGCAGCTTAGTCTTGCTTGGTTGGGCAATTGGTAATCAGCCCCAGCATTTT
V: TRBV30; length: 15; D: TRBD1; J: TRBJ2-2; size: many; CDR3: CAWSPRTGLTGELFF; DNA: TGTGCCTGGAGTCCCCGGACAGGCCTAACCGGGGAGCTGTTTTTT
V: TRBV4-2; length: 12; D: -; J: TRBJ1-6; size: many; CDR3: CASSQHNSPLHF; DNA: TGTGCCAGCAGCCAACACAATTCACCCCTCCACTTT
V: TRBV7-2; length: 13; D: -; J: TRBJ1-5; size: medium-sized; CDR3: CASSLGGRQPQHF; DNA: TGTGCCAGCAGCTTAGGGGGGAGACAGCCCCAGCATTTT
V: TRBV10-1; length: 12; D: -; J: TRBJ1-6; size: -; CDR3: CANGQYNSPLHF; DNA: TGCGCCAACGGACAGTATAATTCACCCCTCCACTTT
V: TRBV28; length: 14; D: -; J: TRBJ2-5; size: many; CDR3: CASSTPPVQETQYF; DNA: TGTGCCAGCAGCACCCCCCCAGTTCAAGAGACCCAGTACTTC
V: TRBV6-1; length: 10; D: -; J: TRBJ1-2; size: many; CDR3: CASSEMGYTF; DNA: TGTGCCAGCAGTGAAATGGGCTACACCTTC
V: TRBV5-1; length: 16; D: TRBD1; J: TRBJ2-7; size: many; CDR3: CASSLVTGSTIYEQYF; DNA: TGCGCCAGCAGCTTGGTGACAGGGAGTACAATTTACGAGCAGTACTTC
V: TRBV28; length: 16; D: -; J: TRBJ2-7; size: many; CDR3: CASSSPRSGFSYEQYF; DNA: TGTGCCAGCAGTTCACCTAGGAGCGGGTTTTCCTACGAGCAGTACTTC
V: TRBV6-2/TRBV6-3; length: 15; D: -; J: TRBJ1-5; size: many; CDR3: CASSSPYGGSQPQHF; DNA: TGTGCCAGCAGTTCCCCGTATGGGGGAAGCCAGCCCCAGCATTTT
V: TRBV28; length: 15; D: -; J: TRBJ2-2; size: -; CDR3: CASSPPIRRTGELFF; DNA: TGTGCCAGCAGTCCGCCCATTCGGCGGACCGGGGAGCTGTTTTTT
V: TRBV11-2; length: 15; D: TRBD2; J: TRBJ2-1; size: many; CDR3: CASSYTSGEYNEQFF; DNA: TGTGCCAGCAGCTATACTAGCGGGGAGTACAATGAGCAGTTCTTC
V: TRBV4-3; length: 15; D: -; J: TRBJ1-1; size: few; CDR3: CASSQDEGLNTEAFF; DNA: TGCGCCAGCAGCCAAGACGAGGGGTTGAACACTGAAGCTTTCTTT
V: TRBV27; length: 14; D: TRBD1; J: TRBJ1-2; size: medium-sized; CDR3: CASAPGTGRYGYTF; DNA: TGTGCCAGCGCTCCGGGGACAGGGAGATATGGCTACACCTTC
V: TRBV19; length: 13; D: -; J: TRBJ2-4; size: many; CDR3: CASSLQGKNIQYF; DNA: TGTGCCAGTAGTCTACAGGGTAAAAACATTCAGTACTTC
V: TRBV7-6; length: 15; D: -; J: TRBJ1-1; size: many; CDR3: CASSSAGGLNTEAFF; DNA: TGTGCCAGCAGCTCCGCCGGGGGACTGAACACTGAAGCTTTCTTT
V: TRBV6-1; length: 15; D: -; J: TRBJ1-1; size: many; CDR3: CASSIMRGHEPEAFF; DNA: TGTGCCAGCTCCATTATGCGGGGGCACGAGCCTGAAGCTTTCTTT
V: TRBV12-3/TRBV12-4; length: 15; D: -; J: TRBJ2-1; size: many; CDR3: CASRSLQGPYNEQFF; DNA: TGTGCCAGCAGGTCACTACAGGGACCCTACAATGAGCAGTTCTTC
V: TRBV7-9; length: 14; D: -; J: TRBJ1-1; size: many; CDR3: CASSLDKGGTEAFF; DNA: TGTGCCAGCAGCTTAGATAAGGGGGGAACTGAAGCTTTCTTT
V: TRBV7-9; length: 14; D: -; J: TRBJ1-6; size: many; CDR3: CASSWGFLRAPLHF; DNA: TGTGCCAGCAGCTGGGGGTTCCTGAGGGCTCCCCTCCACTTT